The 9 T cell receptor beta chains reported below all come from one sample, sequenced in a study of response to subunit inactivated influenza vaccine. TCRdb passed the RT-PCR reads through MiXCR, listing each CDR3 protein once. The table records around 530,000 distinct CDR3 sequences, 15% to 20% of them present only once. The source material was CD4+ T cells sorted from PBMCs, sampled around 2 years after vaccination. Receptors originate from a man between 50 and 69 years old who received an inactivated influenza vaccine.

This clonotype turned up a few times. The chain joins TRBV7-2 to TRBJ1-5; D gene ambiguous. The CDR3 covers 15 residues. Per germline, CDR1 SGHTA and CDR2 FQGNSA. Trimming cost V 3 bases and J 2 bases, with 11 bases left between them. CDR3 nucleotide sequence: TGTGCCAGCAGCTTTGCTGGAGGACGCAATCAGCCCCAGCATTTT. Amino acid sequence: CASSFAGGRNQPQHF.

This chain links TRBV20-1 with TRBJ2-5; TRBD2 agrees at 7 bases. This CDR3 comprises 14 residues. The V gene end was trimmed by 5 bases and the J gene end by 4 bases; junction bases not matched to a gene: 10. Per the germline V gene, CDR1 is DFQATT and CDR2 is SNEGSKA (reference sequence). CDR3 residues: CSAGPGGSGETQYF. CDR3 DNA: TGCAGTGCTGGTCCGGGGGGTTCGGGAGAGACCCAGTACTTC.

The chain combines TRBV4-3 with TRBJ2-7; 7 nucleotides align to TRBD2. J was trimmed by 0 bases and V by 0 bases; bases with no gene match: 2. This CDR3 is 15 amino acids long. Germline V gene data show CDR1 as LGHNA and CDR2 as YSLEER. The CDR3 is CASSQDRDYSYEQYF. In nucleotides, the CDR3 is TGCGCCAGCAGCCAAGACCGGGACTACTCCTACGAGCAGTACTTC.

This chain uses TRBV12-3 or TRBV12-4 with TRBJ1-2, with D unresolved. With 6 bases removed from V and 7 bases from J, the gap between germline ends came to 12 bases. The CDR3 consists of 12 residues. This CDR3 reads CASSRGFGGYTF. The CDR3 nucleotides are TGTGCCAGCAGCCGCGGTTTTGGTGGCTACACCTTC.

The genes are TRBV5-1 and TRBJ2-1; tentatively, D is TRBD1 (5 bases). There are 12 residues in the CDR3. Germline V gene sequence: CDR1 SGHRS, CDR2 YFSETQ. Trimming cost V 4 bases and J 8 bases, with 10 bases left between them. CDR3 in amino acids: CASSPDSYEQFF. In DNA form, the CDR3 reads TGCGCCAGCAGCCCCGACAGCTATGAGCAGTTCTTC.

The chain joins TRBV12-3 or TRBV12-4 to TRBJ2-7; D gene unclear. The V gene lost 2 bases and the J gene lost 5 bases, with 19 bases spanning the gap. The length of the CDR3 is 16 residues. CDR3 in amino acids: CASSLTRPGTLDEQYF. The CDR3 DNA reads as TGTGCCAGCAGTTTAACACGACCCGGAACCTTGGACGAGCAGTACTTC.

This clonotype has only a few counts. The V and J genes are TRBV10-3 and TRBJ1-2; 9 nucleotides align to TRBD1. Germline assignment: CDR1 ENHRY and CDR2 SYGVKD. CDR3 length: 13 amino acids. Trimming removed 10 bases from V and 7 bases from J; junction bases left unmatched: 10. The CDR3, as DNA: TGTGCCAGCCACTCCGGGACAGGGTTTGGCTACACCTTC. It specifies CASHSGTGFGYTF.

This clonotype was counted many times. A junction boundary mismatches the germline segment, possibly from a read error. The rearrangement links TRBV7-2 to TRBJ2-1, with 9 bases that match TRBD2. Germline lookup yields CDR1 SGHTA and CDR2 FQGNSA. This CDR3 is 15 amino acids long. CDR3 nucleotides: TGTGCCAGCAGTTTAGTAGCGGGGGCCTACAATGAGCAGTTCTTC. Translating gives CASSLVAGAYNEQFF.

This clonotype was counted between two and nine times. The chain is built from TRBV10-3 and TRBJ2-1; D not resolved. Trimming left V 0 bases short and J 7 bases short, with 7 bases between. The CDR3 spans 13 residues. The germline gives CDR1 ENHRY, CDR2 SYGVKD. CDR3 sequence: CAISESGANEQFF. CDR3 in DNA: TGTGCCATCAGTGAGTCAGGAGCGAATGAGCAGTTCTTC.